The rows below give T cell receptor beta chains drawn from one sample of a study of T cell responses to AZD1222 COVID-19 vaccine. The data were produced by immunoSEQ multiplex PCR, yet TCRdb's version contains in-frame clones alone and is incomplete. The repertoire holds roughly 70,000 clones, 85% seen once, with roughly 20% in the top ten. The source was peripheral blood, collected on day 0 of AZD1222 vaccination. These receptors came from an adult in good health. Each CDR3 is given with its conserved first and last residue. D genes are given only for firm matches. The size entry is marked missing in some rows and otherwise reads once, few, many or a size class.

d_call clone_size j_call v_call cdr3_nt cdr3_aa
- - TRBJ1-1 TRBV27 TGTGCCAGCCGATCGCGTGGGTCCGAAGCTTTCTTT CASRSRGSEAFF
- - TRBJ1-1 TRBV6-6 TGTGCCAGCAGTTACCAGTCAATGACAGGAGAAGCTTTCTTT CASSYQSMTGEAFF
- - TRBJ2-3 TRBV18 TGTGCCAGCTCACCAAGGGCAGATACGCAGTATTTT CASSPRADTQYF
- - TRBJ2-7 TRBV6-5 TGTGCCAGCAGTTACTCCGGACGAGGATACGAGCAGTACTTC CASSYSGRGYEQYF
TRBD1 - TRBJ1-1 TRBV11-2 TGTGCCAGCAGCCCCCACAAATTGACAGGGGGCGAAGCTTTCTTT CASSPHKLTGGEAFF
TRBD1 - TRBJ1-1 TRBV6-5 TGTGCCAGCAGGGGGGGACAGATTAACACTGAAGCTTTCTTT CASRGGQINTEAFF
TRBD1 - TRBJ1-4 TRBV6-6 TGTGCCAGCAGTCCCCTAACAGGGGGCGCCCGGGATGAAAAACTGTTTTTT CASSPLTGGARDEKLFF
- once TRBJ1-3 TRBV3-1/TRBV3-2 TGTGCCAGCAGCCAGTTTGACTCTGGAAACACCATATATTTT CASSQFDSGNTIYF
- few TRBJ2-3 TRBV19 TGTGCCAGTAGTAAACTCCTGACAGATACGCAGTATTTT CASSKLLTDTQYF
- - TRBJ2-1 TRBV30 TGTGCCTGGACCTCAGGTTGGGCCAAGGGGAGCGACAATGAGCAGTTCTTC CAWTSGWAKGSDNEQFF
- - TRBJ1-5 TRBV5-5 TGTGCCAGCAGCCAATGGGACGGTAATCAGCCCCAGCATTTT CASSQWDGNQPQHF
- - TRBJ2-6 TRBV11-2 TGTGCCAGCAGGGACCGCGGCAGATCTGGGGCCAACGTCCTGACTTTC CASRDRGRSGANVLTF
- - TRBJ1-5 TRBV30 TGTGCCTGGAGTACGGCAGGGGACCAGCCCCAGCATTTT CAWSTAGDQPQHF
- - TRBJ1-1 TRBV5-1 TGCGCCAGCAGCTTGGGCGACGGGAACACTGAAGCTTTCTTT CASSLGDGNTEAFF
- - TRBJ2-1 TRBV12-3/TRBV12-4 TGTGCCAGCAGTTTCAACAATGAGCAGTTCTTC CASSFNNEQFF
TRBD2 once TRBJ2-1 TRBV10-3 TGTGCCACCACCTTGTCGGCGGGAGAGGGCGAGCAGTTCTTC CATTLSAGEGEQFF
- once TRBJ2-7 TRBV7-9 TGTGCCGTCACAGGGTCTTCCTTGGGAGAGCAGTACTTC CAVTGSSLGEQYF